These 17 T cell receptor beta chains share one sample of origin, sequenced in a study of T cells after yellow fever vaccination. MiXCR, run by TCRdb on the 5' RACE reads, gives a single entry per CDR3 protein. The table shows hundreds of thousands of distinct CDR3 sequences, with 15% to 20% occurring only once. Sequencing used PBMCs, obtained before the yellow fever booster vaccination. The receptors shown here come from a man aged 18 to 30 who received the YFV17D yellow fever vaccine.

This clonotype has only a few counts. V gene TRBV7-2 combines with J gene TRBJ2-1; D remains unclear. This CDR3 spans 15 amino acids. The germline V gene has CDR1 SGHTA and CDR2 FQGNSA. Trimming stripped 2 bases from V and 10 bases from J, with 18 bases between. The CDR3 DNA reads as TGTGCCAGCAGCTTACCTCCCCCTAGACTCCACGAGCAGTTCTTC. This translates into CASSLPPPRLHEQFF.

The chain is built from TRBV4-3 and TRBJ1-6, with no clear D. This CDR3 has 12 residues. Germline loops: CDR1 LGHNA, CDR2 YSLEER. The ends were cut back, 0 bases at V and 11 bases at J, with 5 bases in the middle. The CDR3 spells CASSQDWAPLHF. CDR3 nucleotides: TGCGCCAGCAGCCAAGATTGGGCACCCCTCCACTTT.

The V call is TRBV5-6, the J call TRBJ1-6; no definite D call. The CDR3 is 15 amino acids. Germline V gene lookup returns CDR1 SGHDT and CDR2 YYEEEE. Trimming pared 4 bases from V and 9 bases from J, leaving 17 bases between. In DNA form, the CDR3 reads TGTGCCAGCAGCCGAGAGTCGGGCTCACGTTCACCCCTCCACTTT. Translating gives CASSRESGSRSPLHF.

The V gene is TRBV6-6, the J gene TRBJ2-5, with D maybe TRBD2 (6 bases). The CDR3 has 13 residues. In germline, CDR1 is MNHNY, CDR2 SVGAGI (reference sequence). V lost 6 bases and J 5 bases, leaving 13 bases between the germline ends. Here the CDR3 reads CASRVGGGETQYF. CDR3 DNA: TGTGCCAGCAGGGTGGGGGGAGGCGAGACCCAGTACTTC.

V is TRBV28 and J is TRBJ2-5, with D tentatively TRBD2 (5 bases). CDR1 and CDR2 from the germline V gene are MDHEN and SYDVKM. This CDR3 has 14 amino acids. Trimming left V 8 bases short and J 3 bases short, with 16 bases between. The CDR3 DNA reads as TGTGCCAGCTTGGGCCTTTCGGGAAAAGAGACCCAGTACTTC. This gives the protein CASLGLSGKETQYF.

The V and J genes are TRBV5-1 and TRBJ2-3; 9 bases agree with TRBD2. V lost 4 bases and J lost 2; bases outside the gene matches: 8. The germline V gene encodes CDR1 SGHRS and CDR2 YFSETQ. This CDR3 contains 16 residues. The CDR3: CASSGGVAGATDTQYF. The CDR3 bases are TGCGCCAGCAGCGGTGGGGTAGCGGGGGCCACAGATACGCAGTATTTT.

The CDR3 spells CASSPEISTDTQYF. The DNA of the CDR3 is TGTGCCAGCAGTCCGGAAATTAGCACAGATACGCAGTATTTT. The J gene is TRBJ2-3, the V gene TRBV12-3 or TRBV12-4; D not resolved. The CDR3 extends over 14 amino acids. Deletions cut 5 bases from V and 0 bases from J, with 9 bases between.

In this sample, this clonotype turned up a few times. The chain employs TRBV5-1 and TRBJ2-3, with TRBD2 matching 9 bases. The germline V gene has CDR1 SGHRS and CDR2 YFSETQ. The CDR3 covers 18 residues. V dropped 4 bases and J dropped 5; count of bases not matched to a gene: 17. CDR3 sequence reads: CASSVAQSPAGGLDTQYF. CDR3 DNA: TGCGCCAGCAGCGTGGCACAATCCCCTGCGGGGGGGCTAGATACGCAGTATTTT.

This clonotype appeared a few times. The rearrangement links TRBV4-3 to TRBJ2-5; D ambiguous. The V and J ends lost 4 bases and 4 bases respectively, with 22 bases between them. The V gene's germline CDR1 is LGHNA and CDR2 YSLEER. The CDR3 has 17 amino acids. This chain's CDR3 is CASSPFTPGPGPETQYF. CDR3 nucleotide sequence: TGCGCCAGCAGCCCCTTCACACCGGGTCCCGGGCCAGAGACCCAGTACTTC.

V gene TRBV7-2 combines with J gene TRBJ2-2, with D uncertain. This CDR3 spans 16 amino acids. Germline CDR1 SGHTA, CDR2 FQGNSA. V lost 5 bases, J lost 0 bases, and 13 bases lay in between. CDR3 sequence: CASSPHGGPNTGELFF. The DNA for the CDR3 is TGTGCCAGCAGCCCCCACGGCGGTCCGAACACCGGGGAGCTGTTTTTT.

V gene TRBV6-1 combines with J gene TRBJ2-5; no reliable D call. In germline, CDR1 is MNHNS, CDR2 SASEGT. The CDR3 loop spans 14 amino acids. Trimming stripped 1 base from V and 5 bases from J, with 11 bases between. CDR3 amino acids: CASSEDYPRETQYF. For the CDR3, the DNA is TGTGCCAGCAGTGAAGACTACCCCCGGGAGACCCAGTACTTC.

The chain links TRBV7-6 to TRBJ2-7; 9 positions match TRBD1. CDR1 is SGHVS and CDR2 is FNYEAQ in the germline V gene. J lost 0 bases, V lost 4 bases, and 4 bases had no gene match. This CDR3 comprises 15 residues. The CDR3 DNA reads TGTGCCAGCAGCTATGGACAGGGGTTCTCCTACGAGCAGTACTTC. It codes for CASSYGQGFSYEQYF.

The rearrangement joins TRBV12-3 or TRBV12-4 to TRBJ1-3; 7 bases line up with TRBD1. With V trimmed by 10 bases and J by 14 bases, 5 bases remained unmatched. This CDR3 region has 9 residues. CDR3 in amino acids: CATMQGVYF. CDR3 DNA: TGTGCCACCATGCAGGGGGTATATTTT.

The chain links TRBV11-2 to TRBJ1-2; 10 bases agree with TRBD1. Germline V CDR1 and CDR2: SGHAT, FQNNGV. This CDR3 is 17 amino acids long. After removal of 5 bases from V and 4 bases from J, the junction contained 13 bases not matched to a gene. The CDR3 region has the DNA TGTGCCAGCAGCCCCATATCAGACAGGGGGCGTCGCTATGGCTACACCTTC. Translated: CASSPISDRGRRYGYTF.

This clonotype occurred a few times. The genes are TRBV20-1 and TRBJ2-7; possibly TRBD1 or TRBD2 for D (5 bases each). Germline CDR1 is DFQATT and CDR2 is SNEGSKA (reference sequence). Trimming took off 6 bases at V and 0 bases at J, with 15 bases between the two ends. The CDR3 covers 14 residues. CDR3 coding DNA: TGCAGTGCACTGGGACGACGAGTCTCCTACGAGCAGTACTTC. Translating gives CSALGRRVSYEQYF.

This chain joins TRBV7-9 and TRBJ2-5; D gene uncertain. CDR3 length: 12 residues. Germline V gene sequence: CDR1 SEHNR, CDR2 FQNEAQ (reference sequence). Trimming took off 6 bases at V and 10 bases at J, with 15 bases between the two ends. CDR3 sequence (DNA): TGTGCCAGCAGTTCGGATGCAAGGGACCAGTACTTC. Its translation: CASSSDARDQYF.

The V and J genes are TRBV4-3 and TRBJ2-1; D might be TRBD2 (7 bases). This CDR3 region has 18 residues. V gave up 0 bases and J gave up 10 bases, with 25 bases separating them. Germline CDR1 reads LGHNA; CDR2 reads YSLEER. DNA for the CDR3: TGCGCCAGCAGCCAAGATGGGCCGCGCGGGGGCGGGGAGGGGGAGCAGTTCTTC. Protein: CASSQDGPRGGGEGEQFF.